In its sample, the clone carrying this T cell receptor beta chain was seen a few times. This sample stems from a study of blood T cell repertoires in COVID-19. Whole-study context: Donors in the United States, Italy and Spain gave samples during acute or convalescent COVID-19.

The V gene's germline CDR1 is MNHEY and CDR2 SVGAGI. The V segment lost 6 bases and the J segment 7 bases; nucleotides outside the gene matches: 7. This CDR3 has 13 amino acids. In the original workflow: How many nucleated cells were present was estimated from reference gene primer amplification. Produced via immunoSEQ multiplex PCR; TCRdb's table is partial and in-frame only. V and J calls and clone size follow that table, whereas D and trimming were derived from the DNA. The data hold approximately 210,000 clones, with less than 90% observed a single time. This sequence joins TRBV6-5 and TRBJ1-1; 8 bases fit TRBD1. The material sequenced was peripheral blood. The source is a man aged 40-49 years with active or convalescent COVID-19. Written as DNA, the CDR3 is TGTGCCAGCAGCTCAGGGGGCTCGAGTGAAGCTTTCTTT. Protein: CASSSGGSSEAFF.